This TCR beta chain was identified during a study of identical twins. TCRdb itself ran the 5' RACE reads through MiXCR, one entry per CDR3 protein. Of about 660,000 distinct CDR3 sequences detected, 8.6% appear once; the ten largest clones hold approximately 0.96%. All donors comprised healthy Caucasians. Study observations and caveats: The more abundant beta clonotypes in cord blood had fewer insertions, and memory repertoires did not show this. Models underestimated how often monozygotic twins shared out-of-frame TCR alpha. An excess of low generation probability was shown by twin-shared out-of-frame alpha sequences.

This clonotype occurred many times. Its specificity is not known. The CDR3 runs to 13 residues. The germline V gene encodes CDR1 MNHNY and CDR2 SVGAGI (reference sequence). With 7 bases removed from V and 1 base from J, the gap between germline ends came to 10 bases. In addition, the sample was reused for a study of yellow fever vaccine responses in identical twins.

This chain joins TRBV6-6 and TRBJ2-5; perhaps TRBD1 as D (5 bases). This TCR came from a woman younger than 30 in good health. Sequencing was carried out using PBMCs. The CDR3 nucleotides are TGTGCCAGCACCGACAGCCCCCAAGAGACCCAGTACTTC. Translated, it gives CASTDSPQETQYF.